This T cell receptor (beta chain) is from a study of T cells in Graves' hyperthyroidism and ophthalmopathy (dated by TCRdb to about 2019). In terms of the full investigation: TCR V-J signatures able to tell the groups apart were searched for in a discovery cohort of more than 90 patients, of whom more than 40 had Graves' ophthalmopathy and 55 to 65 had stable Graves' hyperthyroidism. Whether ophthalmopathy could be predicted prospectively was tested in an independent validation cohort made up of under 20 hyperthyroidism patients plus 17 patients who later progressed to ophthalmopathy. The roughly 94 discovery patients were randomly split 7:3 into training and test sets. In about 6 Graves' hyperthyroidism patients, the study also compared T-cell repertoires from thyroid tissue with T-cell repertoires from blood. Following sampling, methimazole starting at 30 mg daily was given to hyperthyroidism patients, and high-dose intravenous methylprednisolone was given to ophthalmopathy patients. TCR Vbeta CDR3 sequencing of 130 to 150 peripheral blood samples (roughly 43 ophthalmopathy, roughly 74 hyperthyroidism and approximately 17 progressor patients) is reported in the paper. Results and caveats for the whole study, not just this receptor: No statistical method was used to fix the sample size in advance, and group allocation was not hidden from the investigators. Ophthalmopathy was separated from stable hyperthyroidism by a 13 V-J signature model, with 87.88% sensitivity and around 81% specificity obtained in cross-validation and 80%/75% obtained in testing. In validation, the model predicted progression to ophthalmopathy with around 71% sensitivity and approximately 74% specificity, a median of 6.5 months before onset. Most expanded thyroid clonotypes (frequency above 0.001) were also detected in blood, a finding suggesting that blood repertoires may reflect thyroid immune responses.

With respect to this clonotype: Its antigen is still unknown. No quality values exist for individual bases; no much larger clone is one base distant.

Amplification of TCR beta CDR3 regions was carried out from RNA transcripts. For the first round of RT-PCR on the TCR CDR3, the HTBI primer set was used together with the Qiagen OneStep RT-PCR kit. Libraries were constructed in a second round of multiplex PCR, after which size selection and purification were performed. Sequencing of the libraries was done on an Illumina HiSeq2000 using paired-end 100 bp reads. As for the original processing: Raw data were processed with SOAPnuke, discarding reads with adapters, uncalled bases, mean Phred below 15, or no exact constant-primer or identifier match. COPE v1.2.5 was used to merge high-quality paired reads, and clonotypes were defined as unique nucleotide sequences. MiTCR v1.1 was used to align clonotypes to the IMGT TRBV, TRBD and TRBJ reference segments. The analysis was restricted to V-J combinations with a frequency above 0.0001, which together covered 99% to 99.2% of the repertoires. A TCS score was defined as the ratio between F50 (clonal expansion) and ExV (chaos), using BLOSUM62-based TCRdist between CDR3 peptides within each V-J. Welch's t-statistics and random forest reduced 514 V-J features to 13, which were used in a naive Bayes classifier (R e1071). Thyroid-blood repertoire similarity was quantified with the Morisita-Horn index. TCRdb ran its own pipeline on the public reads, namely fastp trimming at Q25 and MiXCR clone calling, and kept in-frame beta chains. Identical CDR3 protein sequences are pooled into one entry, listed with their most common genes and DNA. For this entry, the V and J calls and clone size follow TCRdb and not the study's own pipeline. This sample lists 500,000 to 750,000 distinct CDR3 sequences; 35% to 55% were detected once. In total, the top ten clones hold more than 7.5% of the sample.

Stable Graves' hyperthyroidism was defined as no progression to ophthalmopathy during 18 months of follow-up. The hyperthyroidism patients were between 18 and 65 years old and newly diagnosed, with a disease duration of less than 2 months. Patients with uncontrolled infections, other autoimmune diseases, pregnancy or lactation were excluded. Diagnoses were established on the basis of clinical symptoms, serum thyroxine and TRAb, thyroid ultrasound, and orbital computed tomography. Total RNA was extracted with Trizol reagent, and quality was checked on an Agilent 2100 Bioanalyzer. The CDR3 goes from the cysteine to the phenylalanine over 18 residues. The kept DNA is CDR3 alone, 54 bases in frame from the first base. The V end loses 4 bases and the J end loses 3 bases, and a stretch of 21 bases separates them. According to the germline V gene, CDR1 reads LGHNA and CDR2 reads YSLEER.

This TCR was sampled from a woman aged 18-30 years with Graves' hyperthyroidism. Sequenced: peripheral blood or thyroid tissue (not recorded which). In this chain, TRBV4-3 is recombined with TRBJ2-2; the D gene is unclear. The nucleotide sequence is given as TGCGCCAGCAGCCTAGGGCTCGGCTCGTTAAGTTACACCGGGGAGCTGTTTTTT. This translates into CASSLGLGSLSYTGELFF.